Sequencing of this T cell receptor beta chain was carried out in a study of T cell responses to AZD1222 COVID-19 vaccine. Study-wide context: Both about-4-week and about-12-week second-dose recipients were combined.

Trimming took 0 bases from V and 4 from J, leaving 4 bases between them. The length of the CDR3 is 13 residues. Germline loops: CDR1 MNHEY, CDR2 SVGAGI. Data came from immunoSEQ multiplex PCR; TCRdb stores just in-frame clones and leaves some out. The sample consists of approximately 160,000 clones, about nine tenths of them appearing once. Whole-study results and caveats: Spike regions recognized by vaccine-associated CD4 TCRs spanned the protein, led by 160-218 and 743-854. Only after the peak T cell response were repertoires sampled. White British donors predominated, females outnumbered males, and clonal diversity was possibly underestimated.

As regards this clone: Antigen specificity is unknown.

This specimen was peripheral blood, taken on day 0 of AZD1222 vaccination. The V call is TRBV6-5, the J call TRBJ1-5, with D unresolved. This clonotype was sampled from an adult in good health. CDR3 nucleotides: TGTGCCAGCAGTTACTCCCCAAATCAGCCCCAGCATTTT. Its translation: CASSYSPNQPQHF.